Shown below are 16 T cell receptor beta chains from a single sample sequenced in a study of T cells in Graves' hyperthyroidism and ophthalmopathy (dated by TCRdb to the late 2010s). The library was generated by multiplex PCR. The listed sequencing device is Illumina HiSeq 2000. The TCR beta CDR3 regions were amplified from RNA transcripts. The TCR CDR3 was subjected to a first round of RT-PCR using the HTBI primer set and the Qiagen OneStep RT-PCR kit. TCRdb reprocessed the public reads (quality trimming at Q25 with fastp, clone calling with MiXCR) and kept in-frame beta chains. Rows with one shared CDR3 protein collapse into an entry with the most common genes and DNA. This sample has about 270,000 distinct CDR3 sequences in its table, and over 12% of those were observed once. Over 25% of the sample comes from the top ten. Input material: blood. These receptors all come from a woman aged 50 to 60 with Graves' hyperthyroidism that later progressed to Graves' ophthalmopathy.

In its sample, this clonotype was seen once. V gene TRBV20-1 combines with J gene TRBJ2-1, with D unclear. There are 11 residues in the CDR3. Trimming removed 7 bases from V and 3 bases from J, with 7 bases in between. Per germline, CDR1 DFQATT and CDR2 SNEGSKA (reference sequence). The CDR3 is CSVQVYNEQFF. In DNA form, the CDR3 reads TGCAGTGTTCAGGTCTACAATGAGCAGTTCTTC.

Ten or more counts support this clonotype. The chain uses TRBV30 and TRBJ2-7; D tentatively fits TRBD1 or TRBD2 (5 bases each). Trimming left V 5 bases short and J 0 bases short, with 11 bases between. The germline V gene encodes CDR1 GTSNPN and CDR2 SVGIG (reference sequence). This CDR3 spans 13 amino acids. DNA of the CDR3: TGTGCCTGGTCCGGGACCGCCTCCTACGAGCAGTACTTC. Translating gives CAWSGTASYEQYF. Together with reference TRBV30 and TRBJ2-7, the CDR3 gives the full variable domain: SQTIHQWPATLVQPVGSPLSLECTVEGTSNPNLYWYRQAAGRGLQLLFYSVGIGQISSEVPQNLSASRPQDRQFILSSKKLLLSDSGFYLCAWSGTASYEQYFGPGTRLTVT.

In its sample, this clonotype was seen many times. The V gene is TRBV7-8, the J gene TRBJ1-5, with TRBD1 identical over 11 bases. Germline V gene lookup returns CDR1 SGHVS and CDR2 FQNEAQ. Germline trimming cut 2 bases from V and 4 bases from J; bases unmatched to any gene: 4. The CDR3 spans 16 residues. The CDR3 protein is CASSLFGQGANQPQHF. The CDR3 DNA reads TGTGCCAGCAGCTTATTTGGACAGGGGGCAAATCAGCCCCAGCATTTT.

This rearrangement joins TRBV12-3 or TRBV12-4 to TRBJ1-1, with a weak D call TRBD1 (5 bases). Trimming removed 5 bases at V and 1 base at J, with 11 bases between. The CDR3 loop spans 14 amino acids. Here the CDR3 reads CASSHIDRNTEAFF. CDR3 bases: TGTGCCAGCAGTCATATCGACAGGAACACTGAAGCTTTCTTT.

The V gene is TRBV28, the J gene TRBJ1-5; 12 bases align to TRBD1. The CDR3 is 17 residues long. J gave up 3 bases and V 6 bases, and 9 bases lay outside the gene matches. Germline V CDR1 and CDR2: MDHEN, SYDVKM. The CDR3 DNA reads TGTGCCAGCAGCTCTATTTGGGACAGGGGGCCCAATCAGCCCCAGCATTTT. Translating gives CASSSIWDRGPNQPQHF.

The V and J genes are TRBV27 and TRBJ2-3; D unclear. This CDR3 comprises 15 residues. Germline V lookup: CDR1 MNHEY, CDR2 SMNVEV (reference sequence). V gave up 7 bases and J gave up 2 bases, with 16 bases separating them. The CDR3 protein is CASTYQRSYTDTQYF. DNA for the CDR3: TGTGCCAGCACTTACCAGAGGAGCTACACAGATACGCAGTATTTT.

This clonotype was counted between two and nine times. The rearrangement joins TRBV19 to TRBJ1-6; D ambiguous. Germline assignment: CDR1 LNHDA and CDR2 SQIVND (reference sequence). V lost 7 bases, J lost 11 bases, and 18 bases lay in between. The CDR3 contains 14 residues. Written as DNA, the CDR3 is TGTGCCAGTAATGTCGGTCAGTCGCAGGCACCCCTCCACTTT. Translation gives CASNVGQSQAPLHF. The whole variable domain, filled in from reference TRBV19 and TRBJ1-6, reads DGGITQSPKYLFRKEGQNVTLSCEQNLNHDAMYWYRQDPGQGLRLIYYSQIVNDFQKGDIAEGYSVSREKKESFPLTVTSAQKNPTAFYLCASNVGQSQAPLHFGNGTRLTVT.

This clonotype showed up many times. The rearrangement links TRBV20-1 to TRBJ2-1, with TRBD2 identical over 9 bases. CDR1 and CDR2 from the germline V gene are DFQATT and SNEGSKA (reference sequence). The CDR3 contains 13 residues. V shed 6 bases and J 6 bases; nucleotides not matched to a gene: 6. For the CDR3, the DNA is TGCAGTGCCCCGACTAGCGGAATCAATGAGCAGTTCTTC. Amino acid sequence: CSAPTSGINEQFF.

This clonotype was detected ten times or more. The chain links TRBV30 to TRBJ2-7; no reliable D call. From germline, CDR1 is GTSNPN and CDR2 SVGIG (reference sequence). The V end lost 2 bases, the J end lost 6 bases, and 11 bases lay between the germline ends. The CDR3 extends over 12 amino acids. The DNA of the CDR3 is TGTGCCTGGAGTAGGAGAATGGGCGAGCAGTACTTC. As protein: CAWSRRMGEQYF. Supplemented by reference TRBV30 and TRBJ2-7, the full variable domain reads SQTIHQWPATLVQPVGSPLSLECTVEGTSNPNLYWYRQAAGRGLQLLFYSVGIGQISSEVPQNLSASRPQDRQFILSSKKLLLSDSGFYLCAWSRRMGEQYFGPGTRLTVT.

Details on this clonotype: Just one base apart from a much larger clone, this may be a read error. The CDR3 end shows no conserved phenylalanine or tryptophan, and so a read error is likely. This chain connects TRBV20-1 to TRBJ1-1; D call uncertain. The ends were cut back, 1 base at V and 0 bases at J, with 9 bases in the middle. Germline loops: CDR1 DFQATT, CDR2 SNEGSKA (reference sequence). This CDR3 has 14 amino acids. The CDR3 DNA is TGCAGTGCTAGAGTTGCGGGCCTGAACACTGAAGCTTTCCTT. Translation gives CSARVAGLNTEAFL.

This clonotype was recorded many times. The chain has TRBV20-1 and TRBJ2-1; TRBD2 matches at 13 bases. Germline lookup yields CDR1 DFQATT and CDR2 SNEGSKA (reference sequence). Trimming cost V 6 bases and J 8 bases; bases outside gene matches: 19. The CDR3 has 18 residues. This chain's CDR3 is CSAPTQGNGLAGDDEQFF. As DNA, the CDR3 is TGCAGTGCACCTACGCAGGGTAATGGACTAGCGGGAGACGATGAGCAGTTCTTC.

In this sample, this clonotype turned up many times. This sequence joins TRBV29-1 and TRBJ2-1; D ambiguous. Between the trimmed V and J ends, which lost 1 base and 3 bases, there was a span of 10 bases. The CDR3 sequence is 14 residues long. Germline values: CDR1 SQVTM, CDR2 ANQGSEA. The CDR3: CSVEGPYYYNEQFF. The CDR3 nucleotides are TGCAGCGTTGAAGGGCCCTACTACTACAATGAGCAGTTCTTC.

The sample holds many counts of this clonotype. The chain combines TRBV5-8 with TRBJ2-5; 8 positions agree with TRBD1. Germline CDR1 SGHTS, CDR2 YDEGEE. The V gene end was trimmed by 3 bases and the J gene end by 2 bases; junction bases not matched to a gene: 3. The CDR3 covers 14 residues. The CDR3 is CASSSRTGQETQYF. The CDR3 DNA is TGTGCCAGCAGCTCGAGGACAGGGCAAGAGACCCAGTACTTC.

In its sample, this clonotype was seen a few times. The genes are TRBV4-1 and TRBJ2-2; 11 nucleotides line up with TRBD2. Germline V lookup: CDR1 MGHRA, CDR2 YSYEKL. V shed 2 bases, J shed 6 bases, and the junction held 8 bases outside the gene matches. The CDR3 sequence is 17 residues long. The CDR3 DNA is TGCGCCAGCAGCCAATTTAGCGGGAGGGCCCTTGCCGGGGAGCTGTTTTTT. Protein: CASSQFSGRALAGELFF.

The rearrangement links TRBV5-5 to TRBJ2-7; D remains unclear. In germline, CDR1 is SGHKS, CDR2 YYEKEE (reference sequence). The CDR3 has 12 amino acids. V was shortened by 1 base and J by 5 bases, with 7 bases between the two germline ends. The CDR3 here is CASSLTIHEQYF. The CDR3 DNA reads TGTGCCAGCAGCTTGACGATCCACGAGCAGTACTTC. Complete variable domain (other parts from reference TRBV5-5 and TRBJ2-7): DAGVTQSPTHLIKTRGQQVTLRCSPISGHKSVSWYQQVLGQGPQFIFQYYEKEERGRGNFPDRFSARQFPNYSSELNVNALLLGDSALYLCASSLTIHEQYFGPGTRLTVT.

This clonotype was seen at least ten times. The chain has TRBV7-9 and TRBJ2-7; D is unresolved. The CDR3 totals 16 residues. CDR1 is SEHNR and CDR2 is FQNEAQ in the germline V gene (reference sequence). The V end lost 4 bases, the J end lost 2 bases, and 18 bases lay between the germline ends. The DNA for the CDR3 is TGTGCCAGCAGCTCCCCGGACGGTAGAGGCACCTACGAGCAGTACTTC. Translation gives CASSSPDGRGTYEQYF.